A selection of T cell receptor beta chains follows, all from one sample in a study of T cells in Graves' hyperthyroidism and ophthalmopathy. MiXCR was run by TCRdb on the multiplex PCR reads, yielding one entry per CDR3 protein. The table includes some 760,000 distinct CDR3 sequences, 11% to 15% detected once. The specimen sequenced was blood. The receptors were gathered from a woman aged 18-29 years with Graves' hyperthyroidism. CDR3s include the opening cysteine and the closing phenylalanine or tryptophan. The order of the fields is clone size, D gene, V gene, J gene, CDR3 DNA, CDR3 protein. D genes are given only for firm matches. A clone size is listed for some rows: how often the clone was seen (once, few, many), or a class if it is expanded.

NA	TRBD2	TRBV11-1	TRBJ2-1	TGTGCCAGCAGCTTAGTTGGCGGGAGTGCGGATGAGCAGTTCTTC	CASSLVGGSADEQFF
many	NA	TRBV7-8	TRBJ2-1	TGTGCCAGCAGCTTAGCATGGGGGCGGGGCGATGAGCAGTTCTTC	CASSLAWGRGDEQFF
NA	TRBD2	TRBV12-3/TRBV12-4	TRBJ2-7	TGTGCCAGCAGTTCAACGTCGGGACTAGCGGGAGGACCGGCCTACGAGCAGTACTTC	CASSSTSGLAGGPAYEQYF
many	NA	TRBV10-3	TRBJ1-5	TGTGCCATCAGTGTGGAGGGGGGCAGGCAGCCCCAGCATTTT	CAISVEGGRQPQHF
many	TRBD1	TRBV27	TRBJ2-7	TGTGCCAGCAGTGCAACCGGGACAGGGGGCGAGCAGTACTTC	CASSATGTGGEQYF
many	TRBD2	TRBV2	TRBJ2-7	TGTGCCAGCAGTGTGTCCGGGAGGGCGTACGAGCAGTACTTC	CASSVSGRAYEQYF
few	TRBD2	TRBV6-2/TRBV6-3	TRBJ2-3	TGTGCCAGCAGACTAGCGCGACAACTGTCAGGTACGCAGTATTTT	CASRLARQLSGTQYF
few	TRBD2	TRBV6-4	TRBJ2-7	TGTGCCAGCAGTCTTCCGACTAGCGGACTAAGAAAGCAGTACTTC	CASSLPTSGLRKQYF
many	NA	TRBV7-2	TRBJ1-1	TGTGCCAGCAGCTTAGCGCAGGTCTTACGAGGGAACACTGAAGCTTTCTTT	CASSLAQVLRGNTEAFF
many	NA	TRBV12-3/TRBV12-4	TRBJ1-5	TGTGCCAGCAGTTTCTTCCACAGGGGCAATCAGCCCCAGCATTTT	CASSFFHRGNQPQHF
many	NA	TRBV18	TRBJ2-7	TGTGCCAGCTCACCCGGAGGAATTGGGAGCGAGCAGTACTTC	CASSPGGIGSEQYF
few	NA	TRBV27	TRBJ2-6	TGTGCCAGCAGTTCCCCTCATTCGGCCAACGTCCTGACTTTC	CASSSPHSANVLTF
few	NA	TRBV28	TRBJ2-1	TGTGCCAGCACAGGCTCCTACAATGAGCAGTTCTTC	CASTGSYNEQFF
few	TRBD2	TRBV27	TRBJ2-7	TGTGCCAGCAGCCCTGACGGGACTAGTGATCACGAGCAGTACTTC	CASSPDGTSDHEQYF
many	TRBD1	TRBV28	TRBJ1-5	TGTGCCGCAGGGGGCAGCAATCAGCCCCAGCATTTT	CAAGGSNQPQHF
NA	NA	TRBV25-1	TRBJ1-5	TGTGCCAGCAGTGACCCGGGGGCAGCTCAGCCCCAGCATTTT	CASSDPGAAQPQHF
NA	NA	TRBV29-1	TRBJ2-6	TGCAGCGCTTTGGACAGCCAAAGCTCTGGGGCCAACGTCCTGACTTTC	CSALDSQSSGANVLTF
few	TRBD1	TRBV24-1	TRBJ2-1	TGTGCCACCAGTGACCGTTTTCCGGGACAGGGGGGTAGCGGGAGCGTTTTCAATGAGCAGTTCTTC	CATSDRFPGQGGSGSVFNEQFF
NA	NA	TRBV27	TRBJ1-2	TGTGCCAGTCGACCCCCCGGTCGGCTCTATGGCTACACCTTC	CASRPPGRLYGYTF
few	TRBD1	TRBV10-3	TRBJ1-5	TGTGCCATCCGAAGGGACAGGGGTGATCAGCCCCAGCATTTT	CAIRRDRGDQPQHF
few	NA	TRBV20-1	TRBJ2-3	TGCAGTGCTCTTGGACGGACGGATACGCAGTATTTT	CSALGRTDTQYF
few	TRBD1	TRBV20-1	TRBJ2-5	TGCAGTGCTAGAGGGTTAACAGGGGACCAAGAGACCCAGTACTTC	CSARGLTGDQETQYF
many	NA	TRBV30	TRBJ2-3	TGTGCCTGGTCTCTCACAGATACGCAGTATTTT	CAWSLTDTQYF
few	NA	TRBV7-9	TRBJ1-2	TGTGCCAGCAGCTCTGCCGACAGTGGGGTCTATGGCTACACCTTC	CASSSADSGVYGYTF
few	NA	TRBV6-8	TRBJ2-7	TGTGCCAGCAGTATCGGCCTCTACGAGCAGTACTTC	CASSIGLYEQYF
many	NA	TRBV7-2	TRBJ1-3	TGTGCCAGCAGCTTAGGAGGGACAGGAAACACCATATATTTT	CASSLGGTGNTIYF
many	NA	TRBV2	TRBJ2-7	TGTGCCAGCATCTTAGAGAGCGGCAGCTCCTACGAGCAGTACTTC	CASILESGSSYEQYF
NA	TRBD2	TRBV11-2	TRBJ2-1	TGTGCCAGCAGCTTAACCGGGACTAGCCTCTACAATGAGCAGTTCTTC	CASSLTGTSLYNEQFF
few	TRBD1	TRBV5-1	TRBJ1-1	TGCGCCAGCAGCTTGGTGTCAGGGGGCCGTCGGGGGAACACTGAAGCTTTCTTT	CASSLVSGGRRGNTEAFF
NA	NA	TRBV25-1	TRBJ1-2	TGTGCCAGCAGTGAAAGGGGGGAACCTAACTATGGCTACACCTTC	CASSERGEPNYGYTF
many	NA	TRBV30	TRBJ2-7	TGTGCCTGGAGTGGTGGTGGGTTCGCCTACGAGCAGTACTTC	CAWSGGGFAYEQYF
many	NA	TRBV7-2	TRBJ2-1	TGTGCCAGCAGCTTATTCCCGGGAGTGACCTACAATGAGCAGTTCTTC	CASSLFPGVTYNEQFF
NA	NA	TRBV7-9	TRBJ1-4	TGTGCCAGCAGCTTACCAAATGGCGGAAAACTGTTTTTT	CASSLPNGGKLFF
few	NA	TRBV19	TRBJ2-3	TGTGCCAGTAGTCCCCGGGACGGTGGGGCAGATACGCAGTATTTT	CASSPRDGGADTQYF
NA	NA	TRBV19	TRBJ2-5	TGTGCCAGTAGTATAGAGGGGGAGACCCAGTACTTC	CASSIEGETQYF
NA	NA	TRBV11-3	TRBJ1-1	TGTGCCAGCAGCCCCTACTTAGTGTCTCTGAACACTGAAGCTTTCTTT	CASSPYLVSLNTEAFF
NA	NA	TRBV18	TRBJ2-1	TGTGCCAGCTCACTTCAGCGGGCGTCCTACAATGAGCAGTTCTTC	CASSLQRASYNEQFF
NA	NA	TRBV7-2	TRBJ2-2	TGTGCCAGCAGTCGGGACCTCACCGGGGAGCTGTTTTTT	CASSRDLTGELFF